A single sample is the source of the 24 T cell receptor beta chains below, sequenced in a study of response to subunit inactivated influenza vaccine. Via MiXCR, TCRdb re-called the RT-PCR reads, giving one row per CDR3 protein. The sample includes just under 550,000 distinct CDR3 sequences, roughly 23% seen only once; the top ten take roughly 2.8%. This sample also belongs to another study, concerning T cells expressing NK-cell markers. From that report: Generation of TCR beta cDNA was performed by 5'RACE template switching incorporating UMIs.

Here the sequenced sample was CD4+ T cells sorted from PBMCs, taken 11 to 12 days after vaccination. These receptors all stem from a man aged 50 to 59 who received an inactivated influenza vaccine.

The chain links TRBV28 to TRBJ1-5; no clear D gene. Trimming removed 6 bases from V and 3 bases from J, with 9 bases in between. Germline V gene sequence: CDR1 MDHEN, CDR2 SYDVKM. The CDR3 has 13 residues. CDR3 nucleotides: TGTGCCAGCAGCCCCAGGTTCAATCAGCCCCAGCATTTT. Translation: CASSPRFNQPQHF.

This CDR3 is CASSLVGTSDYEQYF. The DNA of the CDR3 is TGCGCCAGCAGCTTGGTGGGGACATCAGACTACGAGCAGTACTTC. V gene TRBV5-1 combines with J gene TRBJ2-7; tentatively, D is TRBD1 (6 bases). V lost 0 bases, J lost 3 bases, and 13 bases lay in between. The CDR3 totals 15 residues. The germline gives CDR1 SGHRS, CDR2 YFSETQ.

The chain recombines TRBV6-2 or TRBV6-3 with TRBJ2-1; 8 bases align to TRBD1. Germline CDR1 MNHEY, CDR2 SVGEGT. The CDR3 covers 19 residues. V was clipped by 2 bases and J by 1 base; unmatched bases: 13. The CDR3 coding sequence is TGTGCCAGCAGTTACCCGGACAGGGTCCCTGGAAGGTCCTACAATGAGCAGTTCTTC. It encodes CASSYPDRVPGRSYNEQFF.

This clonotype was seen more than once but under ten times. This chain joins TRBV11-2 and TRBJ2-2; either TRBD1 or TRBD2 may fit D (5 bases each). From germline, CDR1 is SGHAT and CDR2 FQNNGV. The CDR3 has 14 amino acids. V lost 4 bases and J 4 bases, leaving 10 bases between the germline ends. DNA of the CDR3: TGTGCCAGCAGCTCCCTGAGGGGCACCGGGGAGCTGTTTTTT. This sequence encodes CASSSLRGTGELFF.

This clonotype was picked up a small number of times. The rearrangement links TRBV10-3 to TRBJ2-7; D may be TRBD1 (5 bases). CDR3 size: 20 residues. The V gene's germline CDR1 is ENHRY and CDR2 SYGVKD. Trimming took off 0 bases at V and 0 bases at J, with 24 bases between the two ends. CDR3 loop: CAISESKRLEQQDNSYEQYF. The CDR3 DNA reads TGTGCCATCAGTGAGTCGAAAAGGTTAGAGCAGCAGGACAACTCCTACGAGCAGTACTTC.

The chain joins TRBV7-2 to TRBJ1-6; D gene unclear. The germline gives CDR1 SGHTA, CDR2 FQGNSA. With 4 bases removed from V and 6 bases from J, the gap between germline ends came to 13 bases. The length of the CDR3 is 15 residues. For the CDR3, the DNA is TGTGCCAGCAGCTCTCGGGTAGGGAGTAATTCACCCCTCCACTTT. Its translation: CASSSRVGSNSPLHF.

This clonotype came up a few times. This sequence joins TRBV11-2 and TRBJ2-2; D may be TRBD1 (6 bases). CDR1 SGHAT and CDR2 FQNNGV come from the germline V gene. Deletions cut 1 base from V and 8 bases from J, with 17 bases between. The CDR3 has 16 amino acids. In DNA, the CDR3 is TGTGCCAGCAGCTTAGGACCAACCAGGGGATTGGGGGAGCTGTTTTTT. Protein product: CASSLGPTRGLGELFF.

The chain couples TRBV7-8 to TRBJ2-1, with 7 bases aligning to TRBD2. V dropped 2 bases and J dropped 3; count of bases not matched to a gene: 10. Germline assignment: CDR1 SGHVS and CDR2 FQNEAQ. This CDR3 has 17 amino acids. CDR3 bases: TGTGCCAGCAGCTTAAGTATAGCGGGCCTCCGCTACAATGAGCAGTTCTTC. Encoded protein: CASSLSIAGLRYNEQFF.

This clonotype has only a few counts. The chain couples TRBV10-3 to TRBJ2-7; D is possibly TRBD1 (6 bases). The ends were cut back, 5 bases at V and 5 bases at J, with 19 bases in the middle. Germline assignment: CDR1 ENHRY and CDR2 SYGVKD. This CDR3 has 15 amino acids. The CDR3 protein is CAISISQGSKNEQYF. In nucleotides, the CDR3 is TGTGCCATCAGTATCTCGCAGGGGAGTAAAAACGAGCAGTACTTC.

The CDR3 DNA reads as TGTGCCAGCAGTTACTCGATGGGACACTTTAGCAATCAGCCCCAGCATTTT. It yields the protein CASSYSMGHFSNQPQHF. The chain links TRBV6-5 to TRBJ1-5, with D maybe TRBD1 (6 bases). The V end was cut by 0 bases, the J end by 0 bases, with 12 bases between. This CDR3 has 17 amino acids. The V gene's germline CDR1 is MNHEY and CDR2 SVGAGI.

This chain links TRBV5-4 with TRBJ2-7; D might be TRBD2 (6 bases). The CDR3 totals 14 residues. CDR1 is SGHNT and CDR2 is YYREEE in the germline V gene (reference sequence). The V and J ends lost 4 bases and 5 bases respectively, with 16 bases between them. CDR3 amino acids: CASSPVGGSHEQYF. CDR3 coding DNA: TGTGCCAGCAGCCCCGTGGGGGGTTCCCACGAGCAGTACTTC.

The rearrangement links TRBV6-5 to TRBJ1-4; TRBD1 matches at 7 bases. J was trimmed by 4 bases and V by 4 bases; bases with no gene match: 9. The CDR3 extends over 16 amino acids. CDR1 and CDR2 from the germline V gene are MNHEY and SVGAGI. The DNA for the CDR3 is TGTGCCAGCAGTTCTTCACAGGGGATGGGTAATGAAAAACTGTTTTTT. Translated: CASSSSQGMGNEKLFF.

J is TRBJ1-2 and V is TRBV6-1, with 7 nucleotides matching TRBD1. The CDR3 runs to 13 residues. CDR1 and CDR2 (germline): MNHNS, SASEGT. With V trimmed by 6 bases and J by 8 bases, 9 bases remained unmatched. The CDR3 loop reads CASSNNRGIGYTF. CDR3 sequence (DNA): TGTGCCAGCAGCAATAACAGGGGTATAGGCTACACCTTC.

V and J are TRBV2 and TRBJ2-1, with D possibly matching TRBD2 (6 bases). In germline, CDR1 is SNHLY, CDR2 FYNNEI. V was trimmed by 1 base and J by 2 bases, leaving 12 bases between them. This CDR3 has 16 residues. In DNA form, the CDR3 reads TGTGCCAGCAGTGAAGAGAGACTAGTGGCCTACAATGAGCAGTTCTTC. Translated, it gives CASSEERLVAYNEQFF.

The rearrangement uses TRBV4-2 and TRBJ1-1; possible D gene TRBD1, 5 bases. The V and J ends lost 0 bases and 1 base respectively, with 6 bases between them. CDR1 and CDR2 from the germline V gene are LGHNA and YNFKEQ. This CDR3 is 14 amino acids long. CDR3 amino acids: CASSQDTGNTEAFF. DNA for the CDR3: TGTGCCAGCAGCCAAGACACAGGGAACACTGAAGCTTTCTTT.

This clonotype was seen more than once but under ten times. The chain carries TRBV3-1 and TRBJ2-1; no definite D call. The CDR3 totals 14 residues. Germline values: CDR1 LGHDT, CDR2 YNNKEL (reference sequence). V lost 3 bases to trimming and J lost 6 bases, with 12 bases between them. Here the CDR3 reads CASSHSTESNEQFF. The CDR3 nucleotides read TGTGCCAGCAGCCACAGCACGGAGTCCAATGAGCAGTTCTTC.

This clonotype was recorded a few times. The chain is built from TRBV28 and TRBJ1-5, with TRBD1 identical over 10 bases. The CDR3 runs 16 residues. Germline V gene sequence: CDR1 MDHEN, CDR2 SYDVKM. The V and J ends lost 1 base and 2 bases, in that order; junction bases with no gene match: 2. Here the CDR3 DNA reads TGTGCCAGCAGTTTATCTGGGACAGGGGGCAATCAGCCCCAGCATTTT. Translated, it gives CASSLSGTGGNQPQHF. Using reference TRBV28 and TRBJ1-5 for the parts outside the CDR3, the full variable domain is DVKVTQSSRYLVKRTGEKVFLECVQDMDHENMFWYRQDPGLGLRLIYFSYDVKMKEKGDIPEGYSVSREKKERFSLILESASTNQTSMYLCASSLSGTGGNQPQHFGDGTRLSIL.

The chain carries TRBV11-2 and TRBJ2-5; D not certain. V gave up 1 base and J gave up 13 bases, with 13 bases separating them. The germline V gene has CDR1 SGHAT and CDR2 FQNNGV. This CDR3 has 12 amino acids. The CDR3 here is CASSLAGSVPYF. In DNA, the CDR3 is TGTGCCAGCAGCTTAGCCGGTAGTGTCCCGTACTTC.

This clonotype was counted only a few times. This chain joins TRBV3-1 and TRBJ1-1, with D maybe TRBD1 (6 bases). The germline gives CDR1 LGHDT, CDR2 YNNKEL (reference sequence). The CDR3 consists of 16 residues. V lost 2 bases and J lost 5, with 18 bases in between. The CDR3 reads CASSQPPGRGGTEAFF. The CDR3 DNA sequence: TGTGCCAGCAGCCAACCCCCGGGGAGGGGGGGTACTGAAGCTTTCTTT.

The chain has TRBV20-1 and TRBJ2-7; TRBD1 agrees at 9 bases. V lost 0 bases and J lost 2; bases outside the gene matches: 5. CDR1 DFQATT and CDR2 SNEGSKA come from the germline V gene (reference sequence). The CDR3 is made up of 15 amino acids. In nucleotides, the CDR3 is TGCAGTGCTAGAGATCGGACAGGGGTCGCCTACGAGCAGTACTTC. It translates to CSARDRTGVAYEQYF.

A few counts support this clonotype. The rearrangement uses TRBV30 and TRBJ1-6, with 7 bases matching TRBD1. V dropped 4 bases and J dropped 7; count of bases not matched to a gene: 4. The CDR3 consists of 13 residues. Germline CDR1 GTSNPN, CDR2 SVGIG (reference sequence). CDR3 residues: CAWTGQLNSPLHF. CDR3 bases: TGTGCCTGGACGGGACAGCTAAATTCACCCCTCCACTTT.

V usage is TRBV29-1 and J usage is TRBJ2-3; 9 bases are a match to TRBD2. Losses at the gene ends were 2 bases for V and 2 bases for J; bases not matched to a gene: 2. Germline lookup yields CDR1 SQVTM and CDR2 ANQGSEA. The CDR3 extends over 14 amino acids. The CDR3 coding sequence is TGCAGCGTTGAACTAGCGGGGTACACAGATACGCAGTATTTT. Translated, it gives CSVELAGYTDTQYF.

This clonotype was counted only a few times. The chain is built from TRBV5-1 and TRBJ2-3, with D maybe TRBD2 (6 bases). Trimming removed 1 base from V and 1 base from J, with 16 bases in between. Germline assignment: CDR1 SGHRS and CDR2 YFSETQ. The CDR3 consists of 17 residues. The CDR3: CASSLSVWGTGTDTQYF. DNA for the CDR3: TGCGCCAGCAGCTTGTCGGTGTGGGGGACTGGCACAGATACGCAGTATTTT.

The DNA of the CDR3 is TGCGCCAGCACAGGGACTAGCGGGAGCCCGAGCAATGAGCAGTTCTTC. It translates to CASTGTSGSPSNEQFF. The chain couples TRBV5-1 to TRBJ2-1; TRBD2 agrees at 14 bases. Germline trimming cut 6 bases from V and 6 bases from J; bases unmatched to any gene: 8. CDR1 and CDR2 (germline): SGHRS, YFSETQ. CDR3 size: 16 residues. The full variable domain, rest sourced from reference TRBV5-1 and TRBJ2-1, is KAGVTQTPRYLIKTRGQQVTLSCSPISGHRSVSWYQQTPGQGLQFLFEYFSETQRNKGNFPGRFSGRQFSNSRSEMNVSTLELGDSALYLCASTGTSGSPSNEQFFGPGTRLTVL.